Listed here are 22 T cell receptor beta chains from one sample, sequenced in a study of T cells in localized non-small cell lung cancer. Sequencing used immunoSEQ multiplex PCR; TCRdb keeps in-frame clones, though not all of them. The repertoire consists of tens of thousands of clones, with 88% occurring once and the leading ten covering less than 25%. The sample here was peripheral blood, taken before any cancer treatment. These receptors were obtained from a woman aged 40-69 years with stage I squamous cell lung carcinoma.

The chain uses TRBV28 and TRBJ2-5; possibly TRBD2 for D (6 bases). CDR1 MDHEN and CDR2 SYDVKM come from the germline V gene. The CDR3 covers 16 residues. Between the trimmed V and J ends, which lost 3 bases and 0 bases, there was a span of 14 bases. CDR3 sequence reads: CASSFPGRLYQETQYF. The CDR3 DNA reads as TGTGCCAGCAGTTTCCCGGGGAGGCTGTACCAAGAGACCCAGTACTTC.

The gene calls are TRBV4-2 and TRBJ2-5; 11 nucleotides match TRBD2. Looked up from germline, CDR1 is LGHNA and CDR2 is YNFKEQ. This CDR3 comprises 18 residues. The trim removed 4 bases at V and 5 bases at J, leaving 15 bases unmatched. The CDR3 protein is CASSRVAGGRGLRETQYF. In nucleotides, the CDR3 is TGTGCCAGCAGCCGAGTAGCGGGGGGGCGAGGTTTAAGGGAGACCCAGTACTTC.

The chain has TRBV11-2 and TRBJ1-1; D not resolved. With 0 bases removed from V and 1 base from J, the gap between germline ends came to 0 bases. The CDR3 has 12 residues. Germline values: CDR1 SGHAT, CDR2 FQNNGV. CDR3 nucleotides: TGTGCCAGCAGCTTAGAGAACACTGAAGCTTTCTTT. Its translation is CASSLENTEAFF.

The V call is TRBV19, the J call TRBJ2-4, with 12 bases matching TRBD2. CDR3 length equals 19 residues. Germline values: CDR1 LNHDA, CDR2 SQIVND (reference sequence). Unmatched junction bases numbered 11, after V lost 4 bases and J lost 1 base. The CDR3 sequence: CASSTNLAGGPQAKNIQYF. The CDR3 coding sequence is TGTGCCAGTAGTACCAACCTAGCGGGGGGGCCTCAGGCCAAAAACATTCAGTACTTC.

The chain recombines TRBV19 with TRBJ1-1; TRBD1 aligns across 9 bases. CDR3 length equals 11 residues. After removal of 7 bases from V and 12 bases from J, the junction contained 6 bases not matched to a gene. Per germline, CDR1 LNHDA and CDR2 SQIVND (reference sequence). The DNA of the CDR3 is TGTGCCAGTACAGGGACAGGGAGAACTTTCTTT. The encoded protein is CASTGTGRTFF. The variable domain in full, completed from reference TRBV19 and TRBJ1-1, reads DGGITQSPKYLFRKEGQNVTLSCEQNLNHDAMYWYRQDPGQGLRLIYYSQIVNDFQKGDIAEGYSVSREKKESFPLTVTSAQKNPTAFYLCASTGTGRTFFGQGTRLTVV.

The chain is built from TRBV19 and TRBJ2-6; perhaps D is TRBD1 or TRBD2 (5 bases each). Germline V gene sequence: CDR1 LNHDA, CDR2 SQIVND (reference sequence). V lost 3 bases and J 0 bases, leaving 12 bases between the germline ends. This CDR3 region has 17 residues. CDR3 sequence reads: CASSIRDRASGANVLTF. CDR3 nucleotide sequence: TGTGCCAGTAGTATCCGGGACCGAGCCTCTGGGGCCAACGTCCTGACTTTC.

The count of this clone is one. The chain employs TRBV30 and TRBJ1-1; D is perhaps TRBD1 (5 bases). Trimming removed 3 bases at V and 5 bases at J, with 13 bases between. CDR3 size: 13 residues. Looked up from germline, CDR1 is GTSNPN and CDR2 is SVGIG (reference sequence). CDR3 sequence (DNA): TGTGCCTGGAGCCGGACGGGGGGGACTGAAGCTTTCTTT. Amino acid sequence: CAWSRTGGTEAFF.

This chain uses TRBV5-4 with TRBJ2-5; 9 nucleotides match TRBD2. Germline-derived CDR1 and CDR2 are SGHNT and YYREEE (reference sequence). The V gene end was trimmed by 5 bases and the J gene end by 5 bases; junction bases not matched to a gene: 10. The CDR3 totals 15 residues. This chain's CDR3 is CASRSGLATWETQYF. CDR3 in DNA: TGTGCCAGCAGATCTGGACTAGCGACATGGGAGACCCAGTACTTC.

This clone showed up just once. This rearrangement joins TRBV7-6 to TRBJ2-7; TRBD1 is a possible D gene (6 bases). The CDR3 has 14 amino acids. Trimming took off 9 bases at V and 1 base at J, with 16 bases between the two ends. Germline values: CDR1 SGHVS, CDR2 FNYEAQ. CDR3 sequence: CASTQGKGSYEQYF. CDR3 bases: TGTGCCAGTACCCAGGGGAAAGGGTCCTACGAGCAGTACTTC.

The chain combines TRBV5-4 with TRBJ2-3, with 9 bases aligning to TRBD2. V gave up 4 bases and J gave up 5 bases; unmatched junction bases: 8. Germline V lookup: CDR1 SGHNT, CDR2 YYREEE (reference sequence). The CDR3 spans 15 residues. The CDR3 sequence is CASSLRSGGIDTQYF. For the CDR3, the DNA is TGTGCCAGCAGCCTAAGGAGCGGGGGGATAGATACGCAGTATTTT.

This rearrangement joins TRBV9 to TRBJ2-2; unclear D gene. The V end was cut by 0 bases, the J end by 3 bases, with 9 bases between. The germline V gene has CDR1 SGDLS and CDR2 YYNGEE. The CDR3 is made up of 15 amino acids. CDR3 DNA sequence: TGTGCCAGCAGCGTAGAGGTGGGTCACACCGGGGAGCTGTTTTTT. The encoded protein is CASSVEVGHTGELFF.

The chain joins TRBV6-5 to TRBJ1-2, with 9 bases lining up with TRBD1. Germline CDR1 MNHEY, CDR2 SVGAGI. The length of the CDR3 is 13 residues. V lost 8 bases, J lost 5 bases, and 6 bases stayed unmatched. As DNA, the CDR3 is TGTGCCAGCCGGGACAGGGCTGAGTATGGCTACACCTTC. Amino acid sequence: CASRDRAEYGYTF.

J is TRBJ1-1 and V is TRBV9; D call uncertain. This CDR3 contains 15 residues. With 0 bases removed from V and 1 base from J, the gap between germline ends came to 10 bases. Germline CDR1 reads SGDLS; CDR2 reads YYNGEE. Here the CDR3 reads CASSVADTANTEAFF. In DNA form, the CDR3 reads TGTGCCAGCAGCGTAGCTGATACAGCGAACACTGAAGCTTTCTTT.

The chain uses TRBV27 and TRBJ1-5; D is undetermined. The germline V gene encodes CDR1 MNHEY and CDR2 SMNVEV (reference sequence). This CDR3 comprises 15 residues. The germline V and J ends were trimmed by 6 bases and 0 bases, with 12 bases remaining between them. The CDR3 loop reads CASSQGRFSNQPQHF. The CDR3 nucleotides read TGTGCCAGCAGCCAAGGACGGTTTAGCAATCAGCCCCAGCATTTT.

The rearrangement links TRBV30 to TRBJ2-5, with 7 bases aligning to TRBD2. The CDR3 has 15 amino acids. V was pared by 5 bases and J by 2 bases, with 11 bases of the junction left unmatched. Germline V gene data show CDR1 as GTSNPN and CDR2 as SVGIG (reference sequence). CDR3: CAWGTRGGGQETQYF. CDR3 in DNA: TGTGCCTGGGGGACGAGGGGCGGGGGACAAGAGACCCAGTACTTC.

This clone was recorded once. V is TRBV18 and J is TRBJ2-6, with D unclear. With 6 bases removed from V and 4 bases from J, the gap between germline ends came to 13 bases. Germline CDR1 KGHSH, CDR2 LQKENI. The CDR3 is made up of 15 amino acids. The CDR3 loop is CASSLVMEGANVLTF. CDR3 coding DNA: TGTGCCAGCTCCCTCGTGATGGAGGGGGCCAACGTCCTGACTTTC.

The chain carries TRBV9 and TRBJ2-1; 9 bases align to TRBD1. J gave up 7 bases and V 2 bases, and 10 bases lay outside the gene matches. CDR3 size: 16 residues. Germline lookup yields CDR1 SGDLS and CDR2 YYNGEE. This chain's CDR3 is CASSVALDRGWNEQFF. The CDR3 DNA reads TGTGCCAGCAGCGTTGCCCTGGACAGGGGATGGAATGAGCAGTTCTTC.

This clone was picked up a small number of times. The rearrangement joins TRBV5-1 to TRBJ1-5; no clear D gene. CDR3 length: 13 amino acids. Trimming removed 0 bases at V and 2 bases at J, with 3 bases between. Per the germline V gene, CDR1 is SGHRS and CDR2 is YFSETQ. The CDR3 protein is CASSLERNQPQHF. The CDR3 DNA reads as TGCGCCAGCAGCTTGGAACGCAATCAGCCCCAGCATTTT.

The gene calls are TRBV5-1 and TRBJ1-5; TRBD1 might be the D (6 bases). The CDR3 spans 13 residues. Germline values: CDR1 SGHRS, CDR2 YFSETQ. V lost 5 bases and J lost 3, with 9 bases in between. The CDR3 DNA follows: TGCGCCAGCAGAAGGGACAACAATCAGCCCCAGCATTTT. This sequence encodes CASRRDNNQPQHF.

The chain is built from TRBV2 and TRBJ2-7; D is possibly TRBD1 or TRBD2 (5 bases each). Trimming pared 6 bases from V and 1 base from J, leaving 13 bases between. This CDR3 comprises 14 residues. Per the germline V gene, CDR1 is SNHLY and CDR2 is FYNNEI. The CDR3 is CASRGDRLSYEQYF. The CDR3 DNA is TGTGCCAGCAGGGGGGACCGCTTATCCTACGAGCAGTACTTC.

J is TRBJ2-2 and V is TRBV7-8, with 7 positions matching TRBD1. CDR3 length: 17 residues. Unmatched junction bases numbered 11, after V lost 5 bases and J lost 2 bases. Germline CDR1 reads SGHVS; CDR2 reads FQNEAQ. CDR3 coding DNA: TGTGCCAGCAGCCCCCATTACAGGGGTCCCAACACCGGGGAGCTGTTTTTT. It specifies CASSPHYRGPNTGELFF.

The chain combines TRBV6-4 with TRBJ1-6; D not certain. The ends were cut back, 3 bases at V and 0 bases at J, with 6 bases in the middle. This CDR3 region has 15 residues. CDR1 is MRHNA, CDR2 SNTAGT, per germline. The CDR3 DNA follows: TGTGCCAGCAGTGAAGGGAGCTCCTATAATTCACCCCTCCACTTT. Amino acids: CASSEGSSYNSPLHF.